These T cell receptor beta chains were read from a single sample in a study of cytomegalovirus exposure and HLA in healthy donors. Some clones are missing from TCRdb's copy, which holds only in-frame ones; the method was immunoSEQ multiplex PCR. The repertoire holds approximately 110,000 clones, with approximately 70% as singletons. Source material: PBMCs. These receptors were obtained from a man younger than 45 in good health and CMV-seropositive. Both conserved end residues are part of each CDR3. The D gene is left open where the match is weak. Expanded clones get a size class; other rows say once, few or many, or leave the size out.

j_call: TRBJ2-5; d_call: TRBD2; v_call: TRBV6-1; clone_size: .; cdr3_aa: CASSEVLAGAQYF; cdr3_nt: TGTGCCAGCAGTGAAGTACTAGCGGGGGCTCAGTACTTC
j_call: TRBJ1-2; d_call: .; v_call: TRBV9; clone_size: .; cdr3_aa: CASSVGSDYGYTF; cdr3_nt: TGTGCCAGCAGCGTAGGTTCAGACTATGGCTACACCTTC
j_call: TRBJ2-1; d_call: .; v_call: TRBV7-2; clone_size: .; cdr3_aa: CASSPTRLYEQFF; cdr3_nt: TGTGCCAGCAGCCCGACTAGACTATATGAGCAGTTCTTC
j_call: TRBJ1-2; d_call: TRBD1; v_call: TRBV10-3; clone_size: .; cdr3_aa: CAIREDRGGYGYTF; cdr3_nt: TGTGCCATCCGAGAGGACAGGGGGGGCTATGGCTACACCTTC
j_call: TRBJ2-3; d_call: .; v_call: TRBV11-3; clone_size: few; cdr3_aa: CASSLGQQNTDTQYF; cdr3_nt: TGTGCCAGCAGCTTAGGTCAACAAAACACAGATACGCAGTATTTT
j_call: TRBJ2-3; d_call: .; v_call: TRBV7-9; clone_size: .; cdr3_aa: CASSPRVEAGRTDTQYF; cdr3_nt: TGTGCCAGCAGCCCCCGGGTTGAAGCGGGCCGCACAGATACGCAGTATTTT
j_call: TRBJ2-2; d_call: TRBD2; v_call: TRBV27; clone_size: few; cdr3_aa: CASRWTSGHTGELFF; cdr3_nt: TGTGCCAGCAGGTGGACTAGCGGACACACCGGGGAGCTGTTTTTT
j_call: TRBJ1-1; d_call: .; v_call: TRBV19; clone_size: .; cdr3_aa: CASSTGRENTEAFF; cdr3_nt: TGTGCCAGTAGTACGGGCAGGGAGAACACTGAAGCTTTCTTT
j_call: TRBJ2-1; d_call: .; v_call: TRBV7-9; clone_size: .; cdr3_aa: CASSPQGWAEQFF; cdr3_nt: TGTGCCAGCAGCCCCCAGGGTTGGGCAGAGCAGTTCTTC
j_call: TRBJ1-1; d_call: .; v_call: TRBV5-8; clone_size: .; cdr3_aa: CASSYSQGVVTEAFF; cdr3_nt: TGTGCCAGCAGCTACTCACAGGGTGTGGTTACTGAAGCTTTCTTT
j_call: TRBJ2-5; d_call: .; v_call: TRBV9; clone_size: few; cdr3_aa: CASSVGGSQETQYF; cdr3_nt: TGTGCCAGCAGCGTAGGTGGCTCCCAAGAGACCCAGTACTTC
j_call: TRBJ2-7; d_call: .; v_call: TRBV19; clone_size: few; cdr3_aa: CASSIGSTGATYEQYF; cdr3_nt: TGTGCCAGTAGTATAGGATCGACAGGAGCCACCTACGAGCAGTACTTC
j_call: TRBJ1-1; d_call: .; v_call: TRBV7-9; clone_size: few; cdr3_aa: CASSLGGGTEAFF; cdr3_nt: TGTGCCAGCAGCTTAGGGGGGGGCACTGAAGCTTTCTTT
j_call: TRBJ2-3; d_call: TRBD2; v_call: TRBV7-8; clone_size: .; cdr3_aa: CASSFPGLAGGHTQYF; cdr3_nt: TGTGCCAGCAGCTTCCCGGGACTAGCGGGGGGGCATACGCAGTATTTT
j_call: TRBJ1-6; d_call: .; v_call: TRBV6-1; clone_size: .; cdr3_aa: CASSENGLGRQVPNSPLHF; cdr3_nt: TGTGCCAGCAGTGAAAATGGGTTGGGTCGACAGGTCCCTAATTCACCCCTCCACTTT
j_call: TRBJ2-3; d_call: .; v_call: TRBV6-6; clone_size: .; cdr3_aa: CASIPRQEGPTDTQYF; cdr3_nt: TGTGCCAGCATCCCCCGCCAGGAGGGGCCCACAGATACGCAGTATTTT
j_call: TRBJ1-2; d_call: .; v_call: TRBV30; clone_size: once; cdr3_aa: CAWSVRAALTGRGYGYTF; cdr3_nt: TGTGCCTGGAGTGTACGGGCGGCGCTAACAGGGAGAGGGTATGGCTACACCTTC
j_call: TRBJ1-2; d_call: TRBD1; v_call: TRBV9; clone_size: .; cdr3_aa: CASSVTGEDGYTF; cdr3_nt: TGTGCCAGCAGCGTTACAGGGGAAGATGGCTACACCTTC
j_call: TRBJ1-4; d_call: TRBD1; v_call: TRBV19; clone_size: .; cdr3_aa: CASSMRTGDEKLFF; cdr3_nt: TGTGCCAGTAGTATGAGGACAGGGGATGAAAAACTGTTTTTT
j_call: TRBJ2-1; d_call: TRBD2; v_call: TRBV6-5; clone_size: .; cdr3_aa: CASSLAGGLHNEQFF; cdr3_nt: TGTGCCAGCAGTTTAGCGGGGGGCCTACACAATGAGCAGTTCTTC
j_call: TRBJ2-3; d_call: TRBD2; v_call: TRBV7-6; clone_size: .; cdr3_aa: CASSSGLAGVRADTQYF; cdr3_nt: TGTGCCAGCAGCTCCGGACTAGCGGGAGTTCGGGCAGATACGCAGTATTTT
j_call: TRBJ2-1; d_call: TRBD2; v_call: TRBV7-2; clone_size: .; cdr3_aa: CASSFLAGELNEQFF; cdr3_nt: TGTGCCAGCAGCTTTCTAGCGGGGGAACTAAATGAGCAGTTCTTC
j_call: TRBJ1-2; d_call: TRBD1; v_call: TRBV11-2; clone_size: .; cdr3_aa: CASSLAAGQNYGYTF; cdr3_nt: TGTGCCAGCAGCTTAGCGGCGGGACAGAACTATGGCTACACCTTC
j_call: TRBJ2-1; d_call: .; v_call: TRBV5-1; clone_size: .; cdr3_aa: CASSLRGYNEQFF; cdr3_nt: TGCGCCAGCAGCTTGCGCGGCTACAATGAGCAGTTCTTC
j_call: TRBJ1-3; d_call: .; v_call: TRBV18; clone_size: few; cdr3_aa: CASSPRPEASGNTIYF; cdr3_nt: TGTGCCAGCTCACCTAGGCCGGAGGCCTCTGGAAACACCATATATTTT
j_call: TRBJ2-1; d_call: .; v_call: TRBV27; clone_size: .; cdr3_aa: CASSYLQGEQFF; cdr3_nt: TGTGCCAGCAGCTACCTTCAGGGTGAGCAGTTCTTC
j_call: TRBJ1-1; d_call: TRBD1; v_call: TRBV5-3; clone_size: .; cdr3_aa: CARSRTGRETEAFF; cdr3_nt: TGTGCCAGAAGCCGGACAGGGAGAGAAACTGAAGCTTTCTTT
j_call: TRBJ1-1; d_call: .; v_call: TRBV19; clone_size: .; cdr3_aa: CASSTRGGHPNTEAFF; cdr3_nt: TGTGCCAGTAGCACCCGAGGGGGACACCCGAACACTGAAGCTTTCTTT
j_call: TRBJ1-5; d_call: .; v_call: TRBV4-3; clone_size: .; cdr3_aa: CASSQYPLGQFRNQPQHF; cdr3_nt: TGCGCCAGCAGCCAATATCCCCTTGGCCAATTTCGCAATCAGCCCCAGCATTTT
j_call: TRBJ2-5; d_call: TRBD1; v_call: TRBV5-1; clone_size: .; cdr3_aa: CASSLTGEETQYF; cdr3_nt: TGCGCCAGCAGCTTGACAGGGGAAGAGACCCAGTACTTC
j_call: TRBJ1-6; d_call: TRBD1; v_call: TRBV30; clone_size: .; cdr3_aa: CAWTLRTGSSYNSPLHF; cdr3_nt: TGTGCCTGGACCCTTAGGACAGGGAGCTCCTATAATTCACCCCTCCACTTT
j_call: TRBJ2-3; d_call: .; v_call: TRBV28; clone_size: .; cdr3_aa: CASTRGTDTQYF; cdr3_nt: TGTGCCAGCACCCGGGGCACAGATACGCAGTATTTT
j_call: TRBJ1-2; d_call: TRBD1; v_call: TRBV30; clone_size: .; cdr3_aa: CGWTGGLGYTF; cdr3_nt: TGTGGGTGGACAGGGGGTTTAGGCTACACCTTC